Each of the 2 T cell receptor beta chains below was sequenced from the same sample in a study of shared clonotypes between healthy human individuals. Produced via immunoSEQ multiplex PCR; TCRdb's table is partial and in-frame only. The sample yields approximately 1.1 million clones, around three quarters seen once. Sequences were obtained from memory CD4+ T cells from PBMCs. Subset noted: CD45RA-negative fraction. Receptor source: a man aged 18 to 35 in good health. Some clones in this sample may be carry-over from other donors' samples.

The chain links TRBV5-1 to TRBJ1-1; D is unresolved. Trimming removed 1 base from V and 4 bases from J, with 8 bases in between. This CDR3 has 13 amino acids. CDR1 SGHRS and CDR2 YFSETQ come from the germline V gene. CDR3 loop: CASSLSIGTEAFF. In DNA, the CDR3 is TGCGCCAGCAGCTTGAGTATAGGCACTGAAGCTTTCTTT. The full variable domain, rest sourced from reference TRBV5-1 and TRBJ1-1, is KAGVTQTPRYLIKTRGQQVTLSCSPISGHRSVSWYQQTPGQGLQFLFEYFSETQRNKGNFPGRFSGRQFSNSRSEMNVSTLELGDSALYLCASSLSIGTEAFFGQGTRLTVV.

The rearrangement joins TRBV30 to TRBJ1-5; D is undetermined. The V end was cut by 2 bases, the J end by 0 bases, with 14 bases between. This CDR3 comprises 16 residues. Germline V gene lookup returns CDR1 GTSNPN and CDR2 SVGIG (reference sequence). Here the CDR3 reads CAWSQSILVSNQPQHF. As DNA, the CDR3 is TGTGCCTGGAGTCAATCGATACTCGTTAGCAATCAGCCCCAGCATTTT.